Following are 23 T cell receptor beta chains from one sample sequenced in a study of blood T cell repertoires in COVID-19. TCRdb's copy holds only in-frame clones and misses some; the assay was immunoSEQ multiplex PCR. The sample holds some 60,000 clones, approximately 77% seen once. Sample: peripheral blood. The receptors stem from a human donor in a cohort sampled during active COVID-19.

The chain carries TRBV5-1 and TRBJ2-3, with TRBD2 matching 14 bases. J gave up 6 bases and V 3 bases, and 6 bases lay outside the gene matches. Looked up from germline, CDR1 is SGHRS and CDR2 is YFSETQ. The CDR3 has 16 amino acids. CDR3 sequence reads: CASSSGTSGSTDTQYF. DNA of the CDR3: TGCGCCAGCAGCTCGGGGACTAGCGGGAGTACTGATACGCAGTATTTT.

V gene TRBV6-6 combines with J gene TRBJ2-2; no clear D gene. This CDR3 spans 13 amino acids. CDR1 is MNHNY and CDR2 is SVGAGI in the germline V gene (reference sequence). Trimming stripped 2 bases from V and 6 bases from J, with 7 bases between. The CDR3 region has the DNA TGTGCCAGCAGTTACGCCACGGCCGGGGAGCTGTTTTTT. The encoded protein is CASSYATAGELFF.

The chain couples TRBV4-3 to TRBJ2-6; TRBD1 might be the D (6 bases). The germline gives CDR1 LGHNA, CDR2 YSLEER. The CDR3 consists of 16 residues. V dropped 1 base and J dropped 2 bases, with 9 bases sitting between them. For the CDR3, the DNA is TGCGCCAGCAGCCAAGGAGCAGGGGCTGGGGCCAACGTCCTGACTTTC. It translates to CASSQGAGAGANVLTF.

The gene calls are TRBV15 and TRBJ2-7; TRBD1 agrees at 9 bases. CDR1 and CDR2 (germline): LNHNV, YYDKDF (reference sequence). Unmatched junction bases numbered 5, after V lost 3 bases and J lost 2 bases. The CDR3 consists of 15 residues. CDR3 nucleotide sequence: TGTGCCACCAGCAGGGACAGGGGAGTCGCCTACGAGCAGTACTTC. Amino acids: CATSRDRGVAYEQYF. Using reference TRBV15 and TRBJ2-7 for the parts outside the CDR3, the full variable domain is DAMVIQNPRYQVTQFGKPVTLSCSQTLNHNVMYWYQQKSSQAPKLLFHYYDKDFNNEADTPDNFQSRRPNTSFCFLDIRSPGLGDTAMYLCATSRDRGVAYEQYFGPGTRLTVT.

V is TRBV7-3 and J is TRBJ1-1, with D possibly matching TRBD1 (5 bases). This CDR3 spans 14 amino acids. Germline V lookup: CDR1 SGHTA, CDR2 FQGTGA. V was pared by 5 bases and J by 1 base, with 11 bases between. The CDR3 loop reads CASSLHGGNTEAFF. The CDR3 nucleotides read TGTGCCAGCAGCCTCCACGGGGGGAACACTGAAGCTTTCTTT.

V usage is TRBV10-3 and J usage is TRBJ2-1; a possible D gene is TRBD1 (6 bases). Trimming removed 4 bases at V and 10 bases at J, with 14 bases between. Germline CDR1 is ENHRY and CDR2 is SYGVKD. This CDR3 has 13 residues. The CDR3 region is CAISVTPGAEQFF. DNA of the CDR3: TGTGCCATCAGTGTGACTCCAGGGGCCGAGCAGTTCTTC.

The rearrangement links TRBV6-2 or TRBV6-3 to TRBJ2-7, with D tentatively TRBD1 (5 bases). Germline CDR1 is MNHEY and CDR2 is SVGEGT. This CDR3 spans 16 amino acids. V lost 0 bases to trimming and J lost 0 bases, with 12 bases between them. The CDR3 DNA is TGTGCCAGCAGTTACTCTGGCAGGGCCCGCTCCTACGAGCAGTACTTC. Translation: CASSYSGRARSYEQYF.

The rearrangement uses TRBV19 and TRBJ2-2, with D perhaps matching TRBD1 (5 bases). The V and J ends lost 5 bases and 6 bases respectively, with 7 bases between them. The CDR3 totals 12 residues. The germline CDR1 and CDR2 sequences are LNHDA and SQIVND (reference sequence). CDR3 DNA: TGTGCCAGTAGTCAGGGTCCCGGGGAGCTGTTTTTT. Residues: CASSQGPGELFF.

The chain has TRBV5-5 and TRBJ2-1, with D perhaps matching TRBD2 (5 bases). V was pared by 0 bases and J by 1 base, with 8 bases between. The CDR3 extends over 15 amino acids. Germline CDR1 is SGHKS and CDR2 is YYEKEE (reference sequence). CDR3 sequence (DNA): TGTGCCAGCAGCTTGGAGGGAGAGTCCTACAATGAGCAGTTCTTC. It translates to CASSLEGESYNEQFF.

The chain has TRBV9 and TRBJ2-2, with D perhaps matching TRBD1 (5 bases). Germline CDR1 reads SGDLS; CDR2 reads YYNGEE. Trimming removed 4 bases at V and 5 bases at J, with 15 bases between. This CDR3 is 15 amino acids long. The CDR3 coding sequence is TGTGCCAGCAGCTTGTCTGGGGCGCGGACCGGGGAGCTGTTTTTT. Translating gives CASSLSGARTGELFF.

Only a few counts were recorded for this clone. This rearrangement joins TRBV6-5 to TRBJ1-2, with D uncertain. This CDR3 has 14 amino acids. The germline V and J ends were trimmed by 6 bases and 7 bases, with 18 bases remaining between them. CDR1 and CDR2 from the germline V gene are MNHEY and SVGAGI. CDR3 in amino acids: CASRPDGSSGGYTF. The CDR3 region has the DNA TGTGCCAGCAGACCCGACGGGAGTAGTGGTGGCTACACCTTC.

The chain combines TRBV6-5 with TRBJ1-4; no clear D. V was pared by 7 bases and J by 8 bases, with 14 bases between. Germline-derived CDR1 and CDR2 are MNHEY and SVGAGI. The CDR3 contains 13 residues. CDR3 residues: CASNRDPREKLFF. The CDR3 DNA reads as TGTGCCAGCAATCGGGATCCTAGGGAAAAACTGTTTTTT.

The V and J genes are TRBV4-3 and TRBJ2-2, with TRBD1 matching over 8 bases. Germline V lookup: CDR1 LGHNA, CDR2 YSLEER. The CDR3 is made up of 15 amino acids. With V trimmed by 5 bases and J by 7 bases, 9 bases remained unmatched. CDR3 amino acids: CASSVSGGWGGELFF. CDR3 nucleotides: TGCGCCAGCAGCGTTTCAGGGGGCTGGGGCGGGGAGCTGTTTTTT.

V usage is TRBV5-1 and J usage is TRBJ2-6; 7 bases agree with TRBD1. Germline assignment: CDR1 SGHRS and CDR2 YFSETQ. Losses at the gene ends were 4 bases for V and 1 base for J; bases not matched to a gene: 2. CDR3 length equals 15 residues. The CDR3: CASSTQGSGANVLTF. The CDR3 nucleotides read TGCGCCAGCAGCACACAGGGGTCTGGGGCCAACGTCCTGACTTTC.

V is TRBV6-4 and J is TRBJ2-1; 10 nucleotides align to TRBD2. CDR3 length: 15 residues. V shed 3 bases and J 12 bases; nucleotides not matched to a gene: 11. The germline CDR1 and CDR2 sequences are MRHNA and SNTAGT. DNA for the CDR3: TGTGCCAGCAGTGAGATGAGCGGGAGGGCCTCTGGGCAGTTCTTC. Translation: CASSEMSGRASGQFF.

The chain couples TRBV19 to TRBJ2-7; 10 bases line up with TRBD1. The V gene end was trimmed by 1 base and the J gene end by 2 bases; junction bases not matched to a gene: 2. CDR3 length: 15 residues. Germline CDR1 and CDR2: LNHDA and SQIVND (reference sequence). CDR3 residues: CASSIVGTGAYEQYF. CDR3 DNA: TGTGCCAGTAGTATAGTCGGGACAGGGGCCTACGAGCAGTACTTC.

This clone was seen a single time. CDR3 nucleotides: TGCAGCGTTGAAATGACAGGGGAGGCGTTCTTC. Translated, it gives CSVEMTGEAFF. The J gene is TRBJ2-1, the V gene TRBV29-1, with TRBD1 matching over 8 bases. CDR3 length: 11 residues. CDR1 SQVTM and CDR2 ANQGSEA come from the germline V gene. Losses at the gene ends were 2 bases for V and 15 bases for J; bases not matched to a gene: 6.

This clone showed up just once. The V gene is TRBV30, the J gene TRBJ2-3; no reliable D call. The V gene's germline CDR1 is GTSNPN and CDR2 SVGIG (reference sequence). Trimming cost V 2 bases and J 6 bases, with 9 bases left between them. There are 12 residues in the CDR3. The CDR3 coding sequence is TGTGCCTGGAGTCTAAAGTGGGATACGCAGTATTTT. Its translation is CAWSLKWDTQYF.

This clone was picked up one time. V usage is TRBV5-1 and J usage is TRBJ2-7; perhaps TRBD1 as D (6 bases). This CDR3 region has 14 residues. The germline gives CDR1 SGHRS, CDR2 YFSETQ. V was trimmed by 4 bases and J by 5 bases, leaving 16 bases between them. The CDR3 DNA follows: TGCGCCAGCAGCCCGTACAGGGCGTGGGACGAGCAGTACTTC. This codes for CASSPYRAWDEQYF. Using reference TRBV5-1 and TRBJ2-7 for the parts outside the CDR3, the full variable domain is KAGVTQTPRYLIKTRGQQVTLSCSPISGHRSVSWYQQTPGQGLQFLFEYFSETQRNKGNFPGRFSGRQFSNSRSEMNVSTLELGDSALYLCASSPYRAWDEQYFGPGTRLTVT.

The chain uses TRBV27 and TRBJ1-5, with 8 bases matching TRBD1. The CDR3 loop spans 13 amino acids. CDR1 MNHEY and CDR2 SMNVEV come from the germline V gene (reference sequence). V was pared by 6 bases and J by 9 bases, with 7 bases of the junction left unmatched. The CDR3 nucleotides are TGTGCCAGCAGGCGGACAGGGTCAGGGCCCCAGCATTTT. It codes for CASRRTGSGPQHF.

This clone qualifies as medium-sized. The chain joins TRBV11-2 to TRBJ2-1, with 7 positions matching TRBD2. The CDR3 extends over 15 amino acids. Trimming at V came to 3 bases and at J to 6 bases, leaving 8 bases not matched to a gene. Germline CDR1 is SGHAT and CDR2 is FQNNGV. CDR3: CASSFGLAESNEQFF. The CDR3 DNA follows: TGTGCCAGCAGCTTCGGCCTAGCGGAATCCAATGAGCAGTTCTTC.

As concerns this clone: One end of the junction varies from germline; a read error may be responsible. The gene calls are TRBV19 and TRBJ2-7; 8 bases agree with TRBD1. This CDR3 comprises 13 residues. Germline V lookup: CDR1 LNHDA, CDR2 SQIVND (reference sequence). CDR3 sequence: CASKNQGAHEQYF. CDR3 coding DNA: TGTGCTAGTAAAAACCAGGGGGCCCACGAGCAGTACTTC.

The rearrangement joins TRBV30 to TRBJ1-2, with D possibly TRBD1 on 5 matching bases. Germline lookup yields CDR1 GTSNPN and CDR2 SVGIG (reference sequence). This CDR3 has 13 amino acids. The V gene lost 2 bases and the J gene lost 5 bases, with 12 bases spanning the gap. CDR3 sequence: CAWSFTGVYGYTF. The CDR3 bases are TGTGCCTGGAGTTTCACAGGCGTATATGGCTACACCTTC.